Listed below are T cell receptor beta chains from one sample, sequenced in a study of control samples from healthy donors and cancer patients. TCRdb keeps only in-frame clones here, not all; method: immunoSEQ multiplex PCR. The table has 65,000 to 95,000 clones, approximately 89% seen once. Sequenced: blood. The receptors here all came from a man aged 50 or older in good health. Each CDR3 is given with its conserved first and last residue. The D gene is left open where the match is weak. Expanded clones get a size class; other rows say once, few or many, or leave the size out.

d_gene: TRBD2; v_gene: TRBV12-5; abundance: -; j_gene: TRBJ2-3; len: 14; CDR3aa: CASGLDRGGDTQYF; CDR3nt: TGTGCTAGTGGTTTGGACCGCGGGGGAGATACGCAGTATTTT
d_gene: TRBD1; v_gene: TRBV5-1; abundance: few; j_gene: TRBJ1-2; len: 14; CDR3aa: CASSPGTGHYGYTF; CDR3nt: TGCGCCAGCAGTCCTGGGACAGGGCACTATGGCTACACCTTC
d_gene: TRBD1; v_gene: TRBV5-1; abundance: once; j_gene: TRBJ2-3; len: 16; CDR3aa: CASSQGTGGSSDTQYF; CDR3nt: TGCGCCAGCAGCCAAGGGACAGGGGGTTCCTCGGATACGCAGTATTTT
d_gene: -; v_gene: TRBV9; abundance: -; j_gene: TRBJ1-3; len: 16; CDR3aa: CASSGPGTDSGNTIYF; CDR3nt: TGTGCCAGCAGCGGCCCCGGGACGGATTCTGGAAACACCATATATTTT
d_gene: -; v_gene: TRBV21-1; abundance: -; j_gene: TRBJ1-5; len: 16; CDR3aa: CASSTDRDRVNQPQHF; CDR3nt: TGTGCCAGCAGCACCGATCGGGACAGGGTCAATCAGCCCCAGCATTTT
d_gene: -; v_gene: TRBV5-8; abundance: -; j_gene: TRBJ1-2; len: 17; CDR3aa: CASSFSGWTVTYYGYTF; CDR3nt: TGTGCCAGCAGCTTTTCGGGTTGGACAGTTACTTACTATGGCTACACCTTC
d_gene: -; v_gene: TRBV20-1; abundance: once; j_gene: TRBJ1-1; len: 13; CDR3aa: CSASFQLNTEAFF; CDR3nt: TGCAGTGCTAGTTTCCAGCTGAACACTGAAGCTTTCTTT
d_gene: -; v_gene: TRBV7-8; abundance: -; j_gene: TRBJ2-5; len: 12; CDR3aa: CASSDYAETQYF; CDR3nt: TGTGCCAGCAGCGATTATGCGGAGACCCAGTACTTC
d_gene: -; v_gene: TRBV7-6; abundance: -; j_gene: TRBJ2-1; len: 15; CDR3aa: CASSFGGPQYNEQFF; CDR3nt: TGTGCCAGCAGCTTCGGCGGGCCCCAGTACAATGAGCAGTTCTTC
d_gene: TRBD1; v_gene: TRBV28; abundance: once; j_gene: TRBJ1-2; len: 14; CDR3aa: CASSPPGGASGYTF; CDR3nt: TGTGCCAGCAGCCCACCAGGGGGGGCTTCTGGCTACACCTTC
d_gene: TRBD2; v_gene: TRBV11-2; abundance: once; j_gene: TRBJ2-1; len: 18; CDR3aa: CASSLGGSGSLPYNEQFF; CDR3nt: TGTGCCAGCAGCTTAGGGGGTAGCGGGAGCCTCCCTTACAATGAGCAGTTCTTC
d_gene: -; v_gene: TRBV2; abundance: -; j_gene: TRBJ1-2; len: 14; CDR3aa: CASRNRAGEYGYTF; CDR3nt: TGTGCCAGCAGAAACCGTGCAGGGGAGTATGGCTACACCTTC
d_gene: TRBD1; v_gene: TRBV6-6; abundance: -; j_gene: TRBJ1-2; len: 16; CDR3aa: CASSYGGDRVNYGYTF; CDR3nt: TGTGCCAGCAGTTACGGAGGGGACAGGGTCAACTATGGCTACACCTTC
d_gene: -; v_gene: TRBV5-4; abundance: few; j_gene: TRBJ1-2; len: 14; CDR3aa: CASSSSPANYGYTF; CDR3nt: TGTGCCAGCAGCTCTTCCCCAGCTAACTATGGCTACACCTTC
d_gene: TRBD1; v_gene: TRBV24-1; abundance: -; j_gene: TRBJ1-2; len: 14; CDR3aa: CATSDPDRGYGYTF; CDR3nt: TGTGCCACCAGTGATCCGGACAGGGGTTATGGCTACACCTTC
d_gene: TRBD2; v_gene: TRBV4-3; abundance: once; j_gene: TRBJ2-5; len: 16; CDR3aa: CASSQEVAGVQETQYF; CDR3nt: TGCGCCAGCAGCCAAGAGGTAGCGGGAGTCCAAGAGACCCAGTACTTC
d_gene: -; v_gene: TRBV30; abundance: -; j_gene: TRBJ1-2; len: 14; CDR3aa: CAHSVAGVLDGYTF; CDR3nt: TGTGCCCATTCAGTGGCAGGGGTGTTGGATGGCTACACCTTC
d_gene: -; v_gene: TRBV12-3/TRBV12-4; abundance: -; j_gene: TRBJ1-5; len: 12; CDR3aa: CASRYSNQPQHF; CDR3nt: TGTGCCAGCAGGTATAGCAATCAGCCCCAGCATTTT
d_gene: -; v_gene: TRBV5-6; abundance: -; j_gene: TRBJ1-2; len: 16; CDR3aa: CASSLFPGTRRDGYTF; CDR3nt: TGTGCCAGCAGCCTATTCCCCGGGACACGCCGCGATGGCTACACCTTC
d_gene: -; v_gene: TRBV4-2; abundance: -; j_gene: TRBJ2-3; len: 14; CDR3aa: CASSQVSNTDTQYF; CDR3nt: TGTGCCAGCAGCCAAGTCTCCAACACAGATACGCAGTATTTT
d_gene: -; v_gene: TRBV14; abundance: -; j_gene: TRBJ1-2; len: 16; CDR3aa: CASSQEGGFFNYGYTF; CDR3nt: TGTGCCAGCAGCCAAGAAGGAGGGTTCTTTAACTATGGCTACACCTTC
d_gene: -; v_gene: TRBV19; abundance: -; j_gene: TRBJ2-6; len: 15; CDR3aa: CASSPMFSGANVLTF; CDR3nt: TGTGCCAGTAGTCCGATGTTCTCTGGGGCCAACGTCCTGACTTTC
d_gene: -; v_gene: TRBV13; abundance: -; j_gene: TRBJ2-1; len: 14; CDR3aa: CASSLAGTYNEQFF; CDR3nt: TGTGCCAGCAGCTTAGCGGGAACCTACAATGAGCAGTTCTTC
d_gene: -; v_gene: TRBV30; abundance: -; j_gene: TRBJ1-1; len: 15; CDR3aa: CAYGGYLTVNTEAFF; CDR3nt: TGTGCCTATGGGGGGTATCTCACTGTGAACACTGAAGCTTTCTTT
d_gene: TRBD1; v_gene: TRBV13; abundance: -; j_gene: TRBJ1-5; len: 15; CDR3aa: CASSLGTGSNQPQHF; CDR3nt: TGTGCCAGCAGCTTAGGGACAGGGAGCAATCAGCCCCAGCATTTT
d_gene: -; v_gene: TRBV5-3; abundance: once; j_gene: TRBJ2-3; len: 15; CDR3aa: CARSLGRGSTDTQYF; CDR3nt: TGTGCCAGAAGCTTGGGGCGGGGTAGCACAGATACGCAGTATTTT
d_gene: -; v_gene: TRBV12-3/TRBV12-4; abundance: -; j_gene: TRBJ2-3; len: 13; CDR3aa: CASRRPDTDTQYF; CDR3nt: TGTGCCAGCAGACGGCCGGACACAGATACGCAGTATTTT
d_gene: TRBD1; v_gene: TRBV6-5; abundance: -; j_gene: TRBJ2-3; len: 15; CDR3aa: CASRLTGGGINTQYF; CDR3nt: TGTGCCAGCAGGTTGACAGGGGGCGGCATTAATACGCAGTATTTT